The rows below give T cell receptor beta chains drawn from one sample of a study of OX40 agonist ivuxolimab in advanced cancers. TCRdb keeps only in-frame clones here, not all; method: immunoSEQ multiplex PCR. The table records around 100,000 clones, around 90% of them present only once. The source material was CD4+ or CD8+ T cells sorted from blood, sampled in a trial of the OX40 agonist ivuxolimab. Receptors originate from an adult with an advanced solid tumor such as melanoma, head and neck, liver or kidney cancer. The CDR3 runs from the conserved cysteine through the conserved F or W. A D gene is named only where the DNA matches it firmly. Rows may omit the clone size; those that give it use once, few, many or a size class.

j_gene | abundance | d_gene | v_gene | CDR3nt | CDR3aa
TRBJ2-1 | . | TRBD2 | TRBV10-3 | TGTGCCATCGGGAGCGGGAGTACCTACAATGAGCAGTTCTTC | CAIGSGSTYNEQFF
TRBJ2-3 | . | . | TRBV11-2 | TGTGCCAGCAGCTTAGATAGGCCGCCAGATACGCAGTATTTT | CASSLDRPPDTQYF
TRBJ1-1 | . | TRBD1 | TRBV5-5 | TGTGCCAGCAGCTTAACCGGGACAGAGATGAACACTGAAGCTTTCTTT | CASSLTGTEMNTEAFF
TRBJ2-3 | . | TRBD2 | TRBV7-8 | TGTGCCAGCGGGACTAGCGTGAAAGATACGCAGTATTTT | CASGTSVKDTQYF
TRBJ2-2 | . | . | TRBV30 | TGTGCCTGGAGTGTACCCCCACCCCGGGAGCTGTTTTTT | CAWSVPPPRELFF
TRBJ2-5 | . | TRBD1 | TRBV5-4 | TGTGCCAGCAGCTTCCCCTCGACAGGGGAAGAGACCCAGTACTTC | CASSFPSTGEETQYF
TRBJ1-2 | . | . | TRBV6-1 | TGTGCCAGCAGTGAAGACAGGGTGGGGGGCTACACCTTC | CASSEDRVGGYTF
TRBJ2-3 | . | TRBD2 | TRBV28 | TGTGCCAGCACCACGGAATTAGGACTAGCGGGAGGGTTCACAGATACGCAGTATTTT | CASTTELGLAGGFTDTQYF
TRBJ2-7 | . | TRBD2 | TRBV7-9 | TGTGCCAGCAGCTCGCCCCGTGGACTAGCGGGGGACTCCTACGAGCAGTACTTC | CASSSPRGLAGDSYEQYF
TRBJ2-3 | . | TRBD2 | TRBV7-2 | TGTGCCAGCAGCTTATCACCTATGCTAGCGGGAGGGAAGACAGATACGCAGTATTTT | CASSLSPMLAGGKTDTQYF
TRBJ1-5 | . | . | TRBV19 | TGTGCCAGTAGGGACAGCTGGAATCAGCCCCAGCATTTT | CASRDSWNQPQHF
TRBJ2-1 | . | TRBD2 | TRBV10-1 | TGCGCCAGCAGCCCCGTCGGGCTAGCGGGAGAGTACAATGAGCAGTTCTTC | CASSPVGLAGEYNEQFF
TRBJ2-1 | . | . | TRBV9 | TGTGCCAGCAGCGTAGGGGGGAGTGGCTCCTACAATGAGCAGTTCTTC | CASSVGGSGSYNEQFF
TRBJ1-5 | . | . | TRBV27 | TGTGCCAGCAGCCCCTTGCGCAATCAGCCCCAGCATTTT | CASSPLRNQPQHF
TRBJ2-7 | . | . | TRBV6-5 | TGTGCCAGCAGCTATCTAGAGGAGTGTTTC | CASSYLEECF
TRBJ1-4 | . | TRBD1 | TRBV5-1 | TGCGCCAGCAGCCTTCTGGGGACAGCCACGAAGGGTGAAAAACTGTTTTTT | CASSLLGTATKGEKLFF
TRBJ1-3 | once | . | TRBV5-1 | TGCGCCAGCAGCCCCCGTGGTAGGGATGGAAACACCATATATTTT | CASSPRGRDGNTIYF
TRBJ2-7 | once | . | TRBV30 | TGTGCCTGGAGTGTAACCGTGACCTACGAGCAGTACTTC | CAWSVTVTYEQYF
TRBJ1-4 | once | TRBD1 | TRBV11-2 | TGTGCCAGCAGCCCTTGGACAGGGGGCGTTGAAAAACTGTTTTTT | CASSPWTGGVEKLFF
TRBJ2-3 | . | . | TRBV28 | TGTGCCAGCAGTTTATCTGGTACCATGGCAGATACGCAGTATTTT | CASSLSGTMADTQYF
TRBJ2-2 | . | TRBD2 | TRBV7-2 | TGTGCCAGCAGCTTGGGACTAGCTGGGACCGGGGAGCTGTTTTTT | CASSLGLAGTGELFF
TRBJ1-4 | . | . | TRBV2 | TGTGCCAGCAAACCGGACCTAATTAGAAATGAAAAACTGTTTTTT | CASKPDLIRNEKLFF